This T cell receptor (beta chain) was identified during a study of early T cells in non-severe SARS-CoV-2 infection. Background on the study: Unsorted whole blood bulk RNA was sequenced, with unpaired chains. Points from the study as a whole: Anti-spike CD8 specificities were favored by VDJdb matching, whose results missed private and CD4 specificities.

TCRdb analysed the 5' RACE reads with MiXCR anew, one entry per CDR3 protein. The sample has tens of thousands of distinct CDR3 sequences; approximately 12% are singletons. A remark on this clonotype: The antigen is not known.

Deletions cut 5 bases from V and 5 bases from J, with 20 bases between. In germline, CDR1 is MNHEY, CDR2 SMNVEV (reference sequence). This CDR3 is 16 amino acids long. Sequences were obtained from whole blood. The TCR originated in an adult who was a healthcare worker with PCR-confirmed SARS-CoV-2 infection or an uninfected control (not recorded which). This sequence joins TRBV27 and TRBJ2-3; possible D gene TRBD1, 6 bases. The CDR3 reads CASSQKTGRVGDTQYF. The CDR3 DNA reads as TGTGCCAGCAGTCAAAAGACAGGAAGGGTAGGAGATACGCAGTATTTT.